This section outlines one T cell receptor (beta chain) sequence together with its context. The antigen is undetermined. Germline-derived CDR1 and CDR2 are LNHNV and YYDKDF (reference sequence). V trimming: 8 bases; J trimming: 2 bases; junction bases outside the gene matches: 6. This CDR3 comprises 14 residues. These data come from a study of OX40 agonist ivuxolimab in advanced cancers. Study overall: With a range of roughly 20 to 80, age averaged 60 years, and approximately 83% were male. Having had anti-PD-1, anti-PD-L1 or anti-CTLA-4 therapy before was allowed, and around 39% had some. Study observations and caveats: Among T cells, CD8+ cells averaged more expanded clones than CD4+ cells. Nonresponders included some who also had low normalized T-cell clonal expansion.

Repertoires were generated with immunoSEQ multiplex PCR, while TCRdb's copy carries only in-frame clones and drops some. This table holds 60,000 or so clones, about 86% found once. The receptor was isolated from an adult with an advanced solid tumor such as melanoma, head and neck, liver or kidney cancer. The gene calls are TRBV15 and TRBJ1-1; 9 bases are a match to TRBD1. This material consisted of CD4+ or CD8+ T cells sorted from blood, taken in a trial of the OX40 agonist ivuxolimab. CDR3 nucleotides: TGTGCCACCCACAGGGGGCTATCAAACACTGAAGCTTTCTTT. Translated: CATHRGLSNTEAFF.